This paragraph covers one T cell receptor (beta chain) sequence. CDR3 length: 16 residues. Trimming pared 0 bases from V and 1 base from J, leaving 12 bases between. Germline values: CDR1 MNHEY, CDR2 SVGAGI. How the authors handled the data: Amplification of reference gene primers provided the estimated nucleated cell counts. Profiling relied on immunoSEQ multiplex PCR, and the TCRdb table lists in-frame clones only, not all of them. That table supplies the V and J calls and clone size; D and trimming were determined from the DNA. The sample carries more than 250,000 clones, roughly 90% recorded once. The sample belongs to a study of blood T cell repertoires in COVID-19. Study at large: From the United States, Italy and Spain came samples of acute and convalescent COVID-19. PBMCs, B-cell-depleted T cells, or T cells were the source of the cDNA or gDNA that made up the material.

Sequences were obtained from peripheral blood. The clonotype comes from a human donor in a cohort sampled during active COVID-19. The gene calls are TRBV6-5 and TRBJ1-1; a weak D match, TRBD1 (6 bases). The CDR3 protein is CASSYSGGAPNTEAFF. CDR3 nucleotide sequence: TGTGCCAGCAGTTACTCGGGGGGGGCACCGAACACTGAAGCTTTCTTT.